Sequencing of this TCR beta chain was carried out in a study of T cells in Graves' hyperthyroidism and ophthalmopathy. Study-level results: Most expanded thyroid clonotypes above 0.001 also appeared in blood.

TCR beta CDR3 regions were amplified from RNA. The HTBI set primed first-round TCR CDR3 RT-PCR. TCRdb reprocessed the multiplex PCR reads with MiXCR, giving one entry per CDR3 protein. The repertoire has 130,000 to 150,000 distinct CDR3 sequences, around 20% of them found once; the top ten carry about two thirds. Patients aged 18 to 65 had newly diagnosed hyperthyroidism of under 2 months' duration. PBMCs came from about 10 ml fresh peripheral blood. This clonotype was detected ten times or more. Its antigen remains unknown. CDR3 size: 15 residues. Trimming took 1 base from V and 5 from J; bases not matched to a gene: 4.

The sample taken for sequencing was blood. The chain employs TRBV12-3 or TRBV12-4 and TRBJ1-4, with 7 bases fitting TRBD1. The receptor was isolated from a woman aged 50 to 60 with Graves' hyperthyroidism that later progressed to Graves' ophthalmopathy. CDR3 bases: TGTGCCAGCAGTTTAGGACAGGGACGGAATGAAAAACTGTTTTTT. Protein: CASSLGQGRNEKLFF.